These T cell receptor beta chains were read from a single sample in a study of T cells in localized non-small cell lung cancer. Profiled with immunoSEQ multiplex PCR; TCRdb holds only in-frame clones, not every one. The table has roughly 25,000 clones, 92% seen once. The source material was peripheral blood, sampled before any cancer treatment. These receptors all come from a woman aged 35 to 75 with stage I lung adenocarcinoma. The CDR3 runs from the conserved cysteine through the conserved F or W. A D gene is named only where the DNA matches it firmly. Rows may omit the clone size; those that give it use once, few, many or a size class.

V,J,D,size,CDR3,DNA
TRBV6-5,TRBJ2-2,-,-,CASMKNQGGELFF,TGTGCCAGCATGAAGAATCAGGGCGGGGAGCTGTTTTTT
TRBV5-6,TRBJ2-1,TRBD2,-,CASSDIGTSWEEQFF,TGTGCCAGCAGCGACATCGGGACTAGTTGGGAAGAGCAGTTCTTC
TRBV21-1,TRBJ2-7,-,-,CASSNWGGRSYEQYF,TGTGCCAGCAGCAATTGGGGGGGACGGTCCTACGAGCAGTACTTC
TRBV5-1,TRBJ2-4,TRBD1,-,CASSLQGYRNIQYF,TGCGCCAGCAGCCTACAGGGGTATAGGAACATTCAGTACTTC
TRBV11-2,TRBJ2-7,-,-,CASSLGSRYEQYF,TGTGCCAGCAGCTTAGGGTCCCGCTACGAGCAGTACTTC
TRBV7-9,TRBJ2-2,-,once,CASSLLNTGELFF,TGTGCCAGCAGCTTACTGAACACCGGGGAGCTGTTTTTT
TRBV28,TRBJ2-7,TRBD2,-,CASSHPSGGYEQYF,TGTGCCAGCAGTCACCCTAGCGGGGGCTACGAGCAGTACTTC
TRBV28,TRBJ2-7,TRBD2,-,CASTRLAGYYEQYF,TGTGCCAGCACCCGACTAGCGGGTTACTACGAGCAGTACTTC
TRBV6-1,TRBJ2-1,-,-,CASSEAPHNEQFF,TGTGCCAGCAGTGAAGCGCCACACAATGAGCAGTTCTTC
TRBV5-4,TRBJ2-7,-,-,CASSPKGFSPYEQYF,TGTGCCAGCAGCCCAAAGGGTTTCTCCCCCTACGAGCAGTACTTC
TRBV11-2,TRBJ2-3,-,once,CASLSTDTQYF,TGTGCCAGCCTTAGCACAGATACGCAGTATTTT
TRBV2,TRBJ2-2,-,-,CATHRGYGELFF,TGTGCCACCCATAGGGGTTACGGGGAGCTGTTTTTT
TRBV4-1,TRBJ2-3,TRBD2,once,CASSQEGGLAGGGATDTQYF,TGCGCCAGCAGCCAAGAAGGGGGACTAGCGGGAGGTGGGGCCACAGATACGCAGTATTTT
TRBV28,TRBJ2-7,TRBD1,once,CASSFGQGYEQYF,TGTGCCAGCAGTTTCGGACAGGGCTACGAGCAGTACTTC
TRBV11-3,TRBJ1-3,TRBD1,-,CASSPRGWAVIYIFRNTIYF,TGTGCCAGCAGCCCCAGGGGGTGGGCAGTTATCTATATATTCCGAAACACCATATATTTT
TRBV28,TRBJ2-3,TRBD2,-,CASSSGLAGISDTQYF,TGTGCCAGCAGTAGCGGACTAGCGGGAATCTCAGATACGCAGTATTTT
TRBV21-1,TRBJ2-1,-,once,CASSKESDRGFTRHNEQFF,TGTGCCAGCAGCAAAGAGAGCGACAGGGGATTTACAAGACACAATGAGCAGTTCTTC
TRBV28,TRBJ2-7,-,once,CASSFLGAGESYEQYF,TGTGCCAGCAGTTTCCTCGGCGCTGGCGAATCCTACGAGCAGTACTTC
TRBV9,TRBJ2-5,-,once,CASSVGGSETQYF,TGTGCCAGCAGCGTAGGGGGATCAGAGACCCAGTACTTC
TRBV2,TRBJ2-3,-,-,CASSLLLRTDTQYF,TGTGCCAGCAGTTTACTACTACGCACAGATACGCAGTATTTT